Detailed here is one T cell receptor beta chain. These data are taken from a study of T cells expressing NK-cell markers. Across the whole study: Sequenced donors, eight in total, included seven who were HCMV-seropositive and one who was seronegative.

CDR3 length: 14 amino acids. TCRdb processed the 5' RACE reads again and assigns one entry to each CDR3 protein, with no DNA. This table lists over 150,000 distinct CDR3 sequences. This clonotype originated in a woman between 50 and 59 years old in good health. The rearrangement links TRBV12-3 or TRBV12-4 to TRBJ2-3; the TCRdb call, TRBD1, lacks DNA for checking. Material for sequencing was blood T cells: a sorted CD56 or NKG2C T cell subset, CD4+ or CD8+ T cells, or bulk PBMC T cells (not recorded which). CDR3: CASSFPGGTDTQYF.